Detailed here is one T cell receptor (beta chain). Its antigen target is currently unknown. Mismatch with germline at one junction end may stem from a read error. This sample is part of a study of molecular identifiers for immune sequencing clone quantification (dated 2018 in TCRdb). Describing the broader study: In a replicate experiment, RNA from roughly 18,000 or 92,000 naive CD8 T cells was split into five aliquots, four of which were sequenced. This methods study used CD8 T cells to benchmark TCR RNA copy counting and molecular-identifier clustering-based TCR repertoire sequencing (MIDCIRS).

Results and caveats for the whole study, not just this receptor: The naive libraries included spiked-in Jurkat TCR RNA (10 copies' worth), and this Jurkat TCR RNA is not part of the donor repertoire. In CMV-specific effector cells, clones with more than 20 RNA copies contained over 98% of molecules, whereas in naive cells such clones contained under 1% of molecules. About 3 recovered TCR RNA copies per cell were obtained by modeling, versus about ten by digital PCR, implying a capture efficiency of 25% to 30%. Highly expanded clone sizes could be underestimated because identical TCR molecules may share a barcode. Spiked-in Jurkat TCR RNA equal to a single cell's worth was reported to be detectable even within 1,100,000 naive CD8 T cells. When barcode sub-clustering was left out, chimeric consensus sequences inflated TCR diversity, with chimeras reaching as high as 47%.

The CDR3 has 14 amino acids, counting the end cysteine and phenylalanine. Solely the CDR3 DNA is kept, with 42 bases framed from the first base. CDR1 and CDR2 are drawn from the germline V gene (reference sequence): MNHEY, SMNVEV. Libraries of naive CD8 T cells were built from anywhere between about 20,000 and 1,000,000 sorted cells, with 10%, 30% or 50% of the purified RNA used. Naive CD8 T cells were FACS-sorted as CD8+CD4-CCR7+CD45RA+ on a BD FACSAria II into RLT Plus buffer. To test detection sensitivity, Jurkat RNA equal to fewer than 13 TCR copies was added to samples of 20,000-1,000,000 naive CD8 T cells. Enrichment of CD8 T cells was performed with RosetteSep CD8+ T Cell Enrichment Cocktail and Ficoll-Paque, after which ACK red cell lysis was carried out. Library preparation employed PCR. These reads were obtained on a NextSeq 500. Bulk TCR libraries were generated as previously described, with the TCR primers listed in Table S5 used. Total RNA was purified with the Qiagen AllPrep DNA/RNA kit. Before analysis, reads from multiple sequencing runs of one library were combined. The original pipeline was this. Reads were retained only if an exact TCR constant sequence was present, and the retained reads were trimmed to 150 nt and grouped according to their 12-nt molecular barcodes. Reads within each barcode group were sub-clustered using a 15% Levenshtein threshold, and quality-weighted consensus sequences were constructed for each RNA molecule. Non-functional sequences were discarded, and so were lower-count sequences lying one edit away from another sequence. On the basis of fitting two negative binomial distributions, barcode sub-clusters with fewer than 20% of the maximum read count were discarded. The public reads were run again by TCRdb, first through fastp at Q25 and then through MiXCR, and only productive beta chains were kept. Rows with a matching CDR3 protein are joined into one entry that keeps the most common DNA and genes. The V and J calls come from TCRdb's annotation, not from the publication. This sample gives roughly 320,000 distinct CDR3 sequences in total; roughly a quarter of them show up just once. The leading ten clones occupy about 0.71% of the sample.

The specimen sequenced was naive CD8+ T cells from blood, with Jurkat cell RNA spiked in. What this sample's cell subset or site label stands for: FACS-sorted CD8+CD4-CCR7+CD45RA+ naive T cells. The receptor's source is a human donor in good health. Some libraries in this study had Jurkat cell RNA spiked in. This chain joins TRBV27 to TRBJ2-5; the best D guess is TRBD2, with 5 bases matching. The sequence in DNA is TGTGCCAGCAGTTTACTAGGAGGCCAAGAGCCCCAGTACTTC. This codes for CASSLLGGQEPQYF.